The sequence of this T cell receptor beta chain was determined in a study of blood T cell repertoires in COVID-19. Overall study context: Italy, Spain and the United States were the sources of the convalescent and acute COVID-19 samples. T cells, B-cell-depleted T cells, or PBMCs provided the cDNA or gDNA that served as material.

In the authors' workflow: Nucleated cell number was recorded as an estimate derived from reference gene primer amplification. Assay used: immunoSEQ multiplex PCR; TCRdb lists only in-frame clones, some missing. V and J calls and clone size are those listed in that table; D and trimming were worked out from the DNA. This sample has tens of thousands of clones, with 70% to 75% found just once. CDR1 LGHDT and CDR2 YNNKEL come from the germline V gene (reference sequence). V gave up 1 base and J gave up 8 bases, with 17 bases separating them. The CDR3 extends over 15 amino acids. This clone was picked up a small number of times.

This chain joins TRBV3-1 (or the pseudogene TRBV3-2) and TRBJ1-1; TRBD1 is a possible D gene (5 bases). This sequence originates from a woman aged 70-85 years with acute or convalescent COVID-19. The specimen was peripheral blood. This CDR3 reads CASSQVTANLGEAFF. In DNA, the CDR3 is TGTGCCAGCAGCCAAGTGACAGCCAACCTCGGGGAAGCTTTCTTT.